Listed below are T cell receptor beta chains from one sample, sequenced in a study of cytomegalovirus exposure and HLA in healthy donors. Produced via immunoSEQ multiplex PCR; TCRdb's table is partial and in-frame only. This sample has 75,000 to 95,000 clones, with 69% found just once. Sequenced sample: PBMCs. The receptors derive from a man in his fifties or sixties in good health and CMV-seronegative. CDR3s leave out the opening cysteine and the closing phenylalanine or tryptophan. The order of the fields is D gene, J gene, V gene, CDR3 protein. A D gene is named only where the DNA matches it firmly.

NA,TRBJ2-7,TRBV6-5,ATAGSAYEQY
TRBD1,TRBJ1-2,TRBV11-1,ASTHRGLGYGYT
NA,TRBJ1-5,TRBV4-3,ASSPQGPQPQH
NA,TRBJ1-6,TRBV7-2,ASSSPAGDYNSPLH
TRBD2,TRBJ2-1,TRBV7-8,ASSPRLAGVVVLNEQF
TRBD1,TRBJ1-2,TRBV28,ASSTGAYGYT
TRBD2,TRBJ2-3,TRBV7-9,ASSLPAGGTDTQY
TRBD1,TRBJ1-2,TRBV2,ASNRPGQTSYGYT
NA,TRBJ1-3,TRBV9,ASSVQPNRPGNTIY
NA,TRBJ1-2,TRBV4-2,ASSQDREHGYT
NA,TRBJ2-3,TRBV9,ASSVASSVADTQY
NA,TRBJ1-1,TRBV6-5,ASSFQTGNTEAF
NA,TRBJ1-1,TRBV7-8,ASSLVGGRGTEAF
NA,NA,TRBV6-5,ASSYSAGDSSYEQY
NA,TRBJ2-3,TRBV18,ASSPRTARDTQY
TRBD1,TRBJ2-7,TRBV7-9,ASSPPARGHEQY
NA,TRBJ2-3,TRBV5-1,ASSFLGLDTQY
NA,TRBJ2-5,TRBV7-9,ASSLVVRGWETQY
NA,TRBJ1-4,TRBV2,ASSAGLREKLF
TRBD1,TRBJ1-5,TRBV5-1,ASSPGQGGQPQH
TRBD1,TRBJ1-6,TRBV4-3,ASSQAPRQGAESPLH
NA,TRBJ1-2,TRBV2,ASSEGFGYT
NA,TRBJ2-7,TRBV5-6,ASSPWGGYEQY
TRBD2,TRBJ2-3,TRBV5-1,ASSLFGTSEQEEQY
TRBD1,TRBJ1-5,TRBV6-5,ASSYTGGGQPQH
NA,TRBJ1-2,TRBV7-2,ASSLGGRIYGYT
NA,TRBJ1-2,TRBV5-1,ASSAQGHYGYT
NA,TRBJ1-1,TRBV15,ATSRDAGEYEAF
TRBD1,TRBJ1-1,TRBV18,ASSKGTGDLNTEAF
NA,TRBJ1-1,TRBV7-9,ASSYVPGTWLRDTEAF
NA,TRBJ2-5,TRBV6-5,ASSTPGVRETQY